The clone carrying this TCR beta chain was observed a handful of times. Antigen specificity is unknown. V lost 0 bases and J 8 bases, leaving 14 bases between the germline ends. This CDR3 is built from 15 residues. TCRdb fed the RT-PCR reads into MiXCR, producing one record per CDR3 protein. The top ten hold around 0.64% of the sample, which has 14,000 or so distinct CDR3 sequences, approximately 88% seen once. The data were obtained in a study of yellow fever vaccine responses in identical twins. Regarding the study as a whole: As reported, the vaccine T cell response of twins seemed partly convergent and partly personalized.

The TCR originated in a woman younger than 30 who received the yellow fever vaccine. The sequences come from T cells from blood (PBMCs), unsorted or a sorted subset (not recorded which), collected before or after yellow fever vaccination (not recorded which). This sequence joins TRBV12-3 or TRBV12-4 and TRBJ2-4, with D possibly being TRBD1 (7 bases). CDR3 nucleotide sequence: TGTGCCAGCAGTTTAGCACGGACAGGAGGGGACATTCAGTACTTC. Its translation: CASSLARTGGDIQYF.